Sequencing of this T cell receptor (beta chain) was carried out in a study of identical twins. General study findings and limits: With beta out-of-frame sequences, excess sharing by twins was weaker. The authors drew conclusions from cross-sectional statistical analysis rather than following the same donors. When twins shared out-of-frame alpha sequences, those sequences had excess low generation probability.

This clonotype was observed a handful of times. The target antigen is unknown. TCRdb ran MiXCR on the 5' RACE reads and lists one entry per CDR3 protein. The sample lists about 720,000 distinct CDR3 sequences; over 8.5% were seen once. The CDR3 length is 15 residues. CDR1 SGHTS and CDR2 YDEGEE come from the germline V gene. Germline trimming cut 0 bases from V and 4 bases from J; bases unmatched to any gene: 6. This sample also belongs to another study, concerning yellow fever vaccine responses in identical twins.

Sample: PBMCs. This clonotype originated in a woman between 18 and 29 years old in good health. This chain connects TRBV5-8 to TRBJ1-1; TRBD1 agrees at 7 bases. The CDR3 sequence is CASSLDRGVGTEAFF. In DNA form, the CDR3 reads TGTGCCAGCAGCTTGGACAGGGGTGTGGGCACTGAAGCTTTCTTT.